A selection of T cell receptor beta chains follows, all from one sample in a study of cytomegalovirus exposure and HLA in healthy donors. Profiling relied on immunoSEQ multiplex PCR, and the TCRdb table lists in-frame clones only, not all of them. The sample records over 100,000 clones, more than 70% being singletons. The source material was PBMCs. These receptors were collected from a male donor in good health and CMV-seronegative. Each CDR3 is given with its conserved first and last residue. Fields, in order: J gene, D gene, V gene, clone size, CDR3 protein, CDR3 DNA. D genes are given only for firm matches. For some rows the clone size is stated as once, few or many, or as a class when expanded; others skip it.

>TRBJ1-2|NA|TRBV5-1|NA
CASSLGTGNANYGYTF
TGCGCCAGCAGCTTGGGAACCGGGAATGCTAACTATGGCTACACCTTC
>TRBJ1-2|NA|TRBV14|NA
CASSQDPPLGYTF
TGTGCCAGCAGCCAAGATCCCCCACTAGGCTACACCTTC
>TRBJ1-6|TRBD1|TRBV18|NA
CASSPQTGQRLNSPLHF
TGTGCCAGCTCACCACAAACGGGACAGAGGCTGAATTCACCCCTCCACTTT
>TRBJ2-1|NA|TRBV11-2|NA
CASSPIHGSYNEQFF
TGTGCCAGCAGCCCAATCCACGGGTCCTACAATGAGCAGTTCTTC
>TRBJ2-7|TRBD2|TRBV6-6|NA
CASSREGGYEQYF
TGTGCCAGCAGCCGGGAGGGGGGCTACGAGCAGTACTTC
>TRBJ1-2|NA|TRBV2|NA
CASSEVAGANGYTF
TGTGCCAGCAGTGAAGTAGCAGGGGCAAATGGCTACACCTTC
>TRBJ1-6|NA|TRBV15|once
CATSREFQGSSPLHF
TGTGCCACCAGCAGAGAGTTTCAGGGGAGTTCACCCCTCCACTTT
>TRBJ2-7|NA|TRBV6-5|NA
CASSSTVTSYEQYF
TGTGCCAGCAGTTCGACAGTCACCTCCTACGAGCAGTACTTC
>TRBJ2-7|NA|TRBV4-3|NA
CASSQGYGTYEQYF
TGCGCCAGCAGCCAAGGTTACGGTACCTACGAGCAGTACTTC
>TRBJ1-6|NA|TRBV7-2|NA
CASSLRPNSPLHF
TGTGCCAGCAGCCTACGCCCCAATTCACCCCTCCACTTT
>TRBJ2-1|NA|TRBV25-1|NA
CASSGGLRKEQFF
TGTGCCAGCAGTGGGGGACTCAGAAAGGAGCAGTTCTTC
>TRBJ2-3|NA|TRBV5-1|NA
CASSLDKGTDTQYF
TGCGCCAGCAGCTTGGATAAGGGGACAGATACGCAGTATTTT
>TRBJ2-1|TRBD1|TRBV30|NA
CAWANRGAYNEQFF
TGTGCCTGGGCAAACAGGGGAGCCTACAATGAGCAGTTCTTC
>TRBJ2-7|TRBD1|TRBV14|NA
CASSQEIGRGPNEQYF
TGTGCCAGCAGCCAAGAGATAGGAAGGGGGCCAAACGAGCAGTACTTC
>TRBJ2-7|TRBD1|TRBV5-1|NA
CASSQDRATYEQYF
TGCGCCAGCAGCCAGGACAGGGCTACCTACGAGCAGTACTTC
>TRBJ1-3|NA|TRBV10-2|NA
CASGEGNGNTIYF
TGCGCCAGCGGGGAGGGGAATGGAAACACCATATATTTT
>TRBJ1-2|NA|TRBV5-6|NA
CASSKAETWRYGYTF
TGTGCCAGCAGTAAGGCGGAAACCTGGCGCTATGGCTACACCTTC
>TRBJ1-2|NA|TRBV5-4|NA
CASSLRTRYNYGYTF
TGTGCCAGCAGCCTCAGGACACGTTACAACTATGGCTACACCTTC
>TRBJ2-5|TRBD2|TRBV11-2|NA
CASSPPAGGYQETQYF
TGTGCCAGCAGCCCACCGGCGGGGGGGTACCAAGAGACCCAGTACTTC
>TRBJ1-2|NA|TRBV29-1|NA
CSVGRRGVYGYTF
TGCAGCGTTGGTCGGAGGGGCGTATATGGCTACACCTTC
>TRBJ2-6|TRBD1|TRBV10-2|once
CASGSGTGGAGANVLTF
TGCGCCAGCGGCTCCGGGACAGGGGGCGCTGGGGCCAACGTCCTGACTTTC
>TRBJ1-3|NA|TRBV30|NA
CAWSVYGGTIYF
TGTGCCTGGAGTGTTTACGGGGGGACCATATATTTT
>TRBJ2-3|NA|TRBV6-6|NA
CATRGVGAEDTQYF
TGTGCCACCCGGGGCGTGGGGGCTGAAGATACGCAGTATTTT
>TRBJ2-3|TRBD1|TRBV11-2|NA
CASSLETDRGKRDTQYF
TGTGCCAGCAGCTTAGAGACCGACAGGGGAAAGAGGGATACGCAGTATTTT
>TRBJ1-5|NA|TRBV9|NA
CASSVAPQNQPQHF
TGTGCCAGCAGCGTAGCTCCACAGAATCAGCCCCAGCATTTT
>TRBJ1-4|TRBD1|TRBV19|once
CASSITGGEKLFF
TGTGCCAGTAGTATCACAGGGGGTGAAAAACTGTTTTTT
>TRBJ1-6|NA|TRBV5-1|NA
CASSLERPGYNSPLHF
TGCGCCAGCAGCTTGGAGAGACCGGGCTATAATTCACCCCTCCACTTT
>TRBJ2-5|TRBD1|TRBV6-5|once
CASSRTGLIETQYF
TGTGCCAGCAGTAGGACAGGGTTGATAGAGACCCAGTACTTC
>TRBJ1-2|NA|TRBV6-5|NA
CASSPSRGNYGYTF
TGTGCCAGCAGTCCCTCCCGAGGGAACTATGGCTACACCTTC
>TRBJ2-7|TRBD2|TRBV18|NA
CASSPLAGQIEQYF
TGTGCCAGCTCACCCCTAGCGGGGCAGATCGAGCAGTACTTC
>TRBJ2-5|TRBD1|TRBV4-1|few
CASSLRAGGLETQYF
TGCGCCAGCAGCCTGCGGGCAGGGGGCTTAGAGACCCAGTACTTC
>TRBJ1-1|TRBD1|TRBV5-1|NA
CASSADRADAEAFF
TGCGCCAGCAGCGCAGACAGGGCGGACGCTGAAGCTTTCTTT
>TRBJ2-1|TRBD2|TRBV18|NA
CASSADSGGRYNEQFF
TGTGCCAGCTCGGCCGATAGCGGGGGCCGTTACAATGAGCAGTTCTTC
>TRBJ2-1|TRBD2|TRBV10-3|NA
CAISEFSGGPNNEQFF
TGTGCCATCAGTGAGTTTAGCGGGGGCCCAAACAATGAGCAGTTCTTC
>TRBJ2-7|NA|TRBV2|NA
CASSERGGPRSF
TGTGCCAGCAGTGAAAGGGGCGGACCGCGGAGCTTC
>TRBJ1-3|NA|TRBV5-6|few
CASSPRARQSSGNTIYF
TGTGCCAGCAGCCCTAGAGCGCGACAGAGCTCTGGAAACACCATATATTTT
>TRBJ1-6|NA|TRBV7-2|NA
CASSSLPGVRGSPLHF
TGTGCCAGCAGCTCCCTTCCGGGGGTTCGTGGGTCACCCCTCCACTTT
>TRBJ2-5|NA|TRBV19|NA
CASRARGGHRETQYF
TGTGCCAGTAGAGCCCGTGGGGGACATAGGGAGACCCAGTACTTC
>TRBJ1-1|TRBD1|TRBV18|NA
CASSPYGQGGTEAFF
TGTGCCAGCTCACCATACGGACAGGGGGGCACTGAAGCTTTCTTT
>TRBJ2-3|TRBD2|TRBV4-1|NA
CASSPRTSGGDTQYF
TGCGCCAGCAGCCCCCGGACTAGCGGGGGGGATACGCAGTATTTT
>TRBJ1-2|TRBD1|TRBV5-4|NA
CASSSDRVVRYTF
TGTGCCAGCAGCTCCGACAGGGTTGTTCGTTACACCTTC
>TRBJ1-4|NA|TRBV6-1|NA
CASGRGREKLFF
TGTGCCAGCGGGAGGGGACGTGAAAAACTGTTTTTT
>TRBJ1-5|NA|TRBV19|few
CASSMRRGQPQHF
TGTGCCAGTAGTATGAGGCGGGGTCAGCCCCAGCATTTT